One and the same sample provided the 6 T cell receptor beta chains below, sequenced in a study of shared clonotypes between healthy human individuals. The naive CD8 fraction comprised CD45RO-negative cells positively selected for CCR7 and excluded terminally differentiated effector memory CD45RA+ cells. The protocol was immunoSEQ multiplex PCR, while the TCRdb copy is restricted to in-frame clones and leaves out a portion. The sample lists about 580,000 clones, roughly 98% occurring once. Sequenced: naive CD8+ T cells sorted from blood. Receptors were obtained from a man aged 25 to 45 in good health.

About this clone: The same CDR3 can be traced to other DNA sequences in this sample. This rearrangement joins TRBV9 to TRBJ2-3; D is perhaps TRBD1 (6 bases). This CDR3 spans 14 amino acids. Germline assignment: CDR1 SGDLS and CDR2 YYNGEE. Trimming took off 0 bases at V and 3 bases at J, with 8 bases between the two ends. Here the CDR3 reads CASSVAGATDTQYF. CDR3 nucleotide sequence: TGTGCCAGCAGCGTAGCAGGGGCGACAGATACGCAGTATTTT.

The chain recombines TRBV2 with TRBJ2-7; D might be TRBD2 (5 bases). There are 11 residues in the CDR3. Deletions cut 10 bases from V and 4 bases from J, with 11 bases between. Germline V gene data show CDR1 as SNHLY and CDR2 as FYNNEI. In nucleotides, the CDR3 is TGTGCCATTGTCCGGGGATACGAGCAGTACTTC. Amino acids: CAIVRGYEQYF. The whole variable domain, filled in from reference TRBV2 and TRBJ2-7, reads EPEVTQTPSHQVTQMGQEVILRCVPISNHLYFYWYRQILGQKVEFLVSFYNNEISEKSEIFDDQFSVERPDGSNFTLKIRSTKLEDSAMYFCAIVRGYEQYFGPGTRLTVT.

V usage is TRBV5-5 and J usage is TRBJ1-2; D not resolved. The CDR3 consists of 14 residues. V was trimmed by 0 bases and J by 3 bases, leaving 9 bases between them. From germline, CDR1 is SGHKS and CDR2 YYEKEE (reference sequence). CDR3 coding DNA: TGTGCCAGCAGCTTGGACGTAACAGACTATGGCTACACCTTC. It yields the protein CASSLDVTDYGYTF.

The genes are TRBV7-9 and TRBJ1-5; TRBD1 matches 7 bases. The CDR3 spans 12 residues. V was pared by 3 bases and J by 11 bases, with 4 bases of the junction left unmatched. In germline, CDR1 is SEHNR, CDR2 FQNEAQ (reference sequence). Written as DNA, the CDR3 is TGTGCCAGCAGCTTGGCACAGGGGACCCAGCATTTT. Its translation: CASSLAQGTQHF.

This CDR3 reads CASSLARARVRSYEQYF. The CDR3 bases are TGTGCCAGCAGCTTAGCTCGTGCCCGGGTTCGCTCCTACGAGCAGTACTTC. This rearrangement joins TRBV7-8 to TRBJ2-7; no clear D. Germline V lookup: CDR1 SGHVS, CDR2 FQNEAQ. Trimming took off 0 bases at V and 0 bases at J, with 15 bases between the two ends. CDR3 size: 17 residues. Combining the CDR3 with reference TRBV7-8 and TRBJ2-7 gives the whole variable domain GAGVSQSPRYKVAKRGQDVALRCDPISGHVSLFWYQQALGQGPEFLTYFQNEAQLDKSGLPSDRFFAERPEGSVSTLKIQRTQQEDSAVYLCASSLARARVRSYEQYFGPGTRLTVT.

The chain joins TRBV13 to TRBJ1-1; no firm D call. Per germline, CDR1 PRHDT and CDR2 FYEKMQ (reference sequence). Trimming stripped 5 bases from V and 2 bases from J, with 12 bases between. The CDR3 is made up of 14 amino acids. Here the CDR3 reads CASSPGHLNTEAFF. The CDR3, as DNA: TGTGCCAGCAGCCCAGGCCATCTTAACACTGAAGCTTTCTTT.